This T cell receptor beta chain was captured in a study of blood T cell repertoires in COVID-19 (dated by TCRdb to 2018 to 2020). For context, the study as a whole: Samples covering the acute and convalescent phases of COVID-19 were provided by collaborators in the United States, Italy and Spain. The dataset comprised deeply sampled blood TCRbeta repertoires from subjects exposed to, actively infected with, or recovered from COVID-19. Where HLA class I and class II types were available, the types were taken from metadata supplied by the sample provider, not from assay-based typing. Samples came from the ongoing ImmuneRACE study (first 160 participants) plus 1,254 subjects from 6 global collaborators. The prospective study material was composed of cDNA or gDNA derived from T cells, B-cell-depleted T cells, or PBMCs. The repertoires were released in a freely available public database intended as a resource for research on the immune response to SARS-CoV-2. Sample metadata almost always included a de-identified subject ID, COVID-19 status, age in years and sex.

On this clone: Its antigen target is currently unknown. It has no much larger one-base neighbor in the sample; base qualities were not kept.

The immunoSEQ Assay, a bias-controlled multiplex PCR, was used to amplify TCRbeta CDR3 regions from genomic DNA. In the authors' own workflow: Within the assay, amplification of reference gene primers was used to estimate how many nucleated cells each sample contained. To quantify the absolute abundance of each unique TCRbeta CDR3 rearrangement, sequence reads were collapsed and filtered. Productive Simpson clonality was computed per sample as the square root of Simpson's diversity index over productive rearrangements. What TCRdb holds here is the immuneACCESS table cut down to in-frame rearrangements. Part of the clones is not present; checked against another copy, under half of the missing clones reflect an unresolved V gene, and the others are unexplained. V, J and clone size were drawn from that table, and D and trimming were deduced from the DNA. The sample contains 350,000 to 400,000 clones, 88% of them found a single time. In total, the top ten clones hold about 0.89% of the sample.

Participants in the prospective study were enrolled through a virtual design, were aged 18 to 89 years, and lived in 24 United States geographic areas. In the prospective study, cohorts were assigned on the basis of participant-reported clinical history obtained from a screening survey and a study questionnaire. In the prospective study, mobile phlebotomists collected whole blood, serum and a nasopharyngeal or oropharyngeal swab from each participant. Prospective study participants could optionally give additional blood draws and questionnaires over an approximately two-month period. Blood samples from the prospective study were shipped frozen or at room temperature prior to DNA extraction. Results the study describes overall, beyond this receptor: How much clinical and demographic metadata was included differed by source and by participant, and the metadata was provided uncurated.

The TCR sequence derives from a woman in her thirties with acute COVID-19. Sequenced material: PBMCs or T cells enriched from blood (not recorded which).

In nucleotide form, the sequence is TGTGCCAGCAGTAGGGGGCAGGGGGAAGCTTTCTTT. Its product reads: CASSRGQGEAFF. The V and J segments used are TRBV6-5 and TRBJ1-1; TRBD1 lines up with 7 middle nucleotides. The germline V gene gives CDR1 as MNHEY and CDR2 as SVGAGI. V and J are trimmed by 5 bases and 8 bases, and the gene matches miss 5 bases of the junction. Its CDR3 holds 12 amino acids, cysteine through phenylalanine. Only the CDR3 DNA is retained, 36 bases long and in frame from the first base.